The entry that follows covers one T cell receptor beta chain sequence. The target antigen is unknown. This sample was included in a study of human T cells and chemical hapten exposure. TCRdb analysed the RACE reads with MiXCR anew, one entry per CDR3 protein. The repertoire holds tens of thousands of distinct CDR3 sequences, with 9.9% as singletons. With V trimmed by 3 bases and J by 4 bases, 10 bases remained unmatched. CDR3 length: 16 residues. Germline CDR1 is SQVTM and CDR2 is ANQGSEA. Notes on the study in general: Compared to controls, expanded TCRs made significantly more large clusters of similar CDR3s. As the donors had alopecia, their immune response may differ from healthy people's.

Noted time point: patch test 3, about 24 weeks after DPC sensitization. The treatment here: therapeutic diphenylcyclopropenone sensitization with weekly scalp DPC. Those who donated were patients with alopecia, 18 to 70 years of age, and suitable for DPC. This chain connects TRBV29-1 to TRBJ2-1; 9 bases agree with TRBD2. Sequenced material: whole blood, taken in connection with sensitization to the hapten diphenylcyclopropenone (DPC). This TCR was sampled from a woman in her forties with alopecia areata. Some clones in this sample may be carry-over from other donors' samples. The CDR3: CSVDRGGAGNYNEQFF. The CDR3, as DNA: TGCAGCGTTGATCGCGGGGGGGCCGGTAATTACAATGAGCAGTTCTTC.